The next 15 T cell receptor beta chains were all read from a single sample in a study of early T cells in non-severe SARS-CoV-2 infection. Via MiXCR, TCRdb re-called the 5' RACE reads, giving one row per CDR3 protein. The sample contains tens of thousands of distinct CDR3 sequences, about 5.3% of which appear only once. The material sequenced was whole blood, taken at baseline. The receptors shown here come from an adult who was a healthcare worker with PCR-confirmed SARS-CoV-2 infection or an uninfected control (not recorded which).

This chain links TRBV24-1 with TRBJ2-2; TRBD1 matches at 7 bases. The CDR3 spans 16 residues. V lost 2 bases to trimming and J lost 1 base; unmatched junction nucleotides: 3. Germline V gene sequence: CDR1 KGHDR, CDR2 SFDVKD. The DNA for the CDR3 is TGTGCCACCAGTGATTGGAGACAGGGGAACACCGGGGAGCTGTTTTTT. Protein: CATSDWRQGNTGELFF.

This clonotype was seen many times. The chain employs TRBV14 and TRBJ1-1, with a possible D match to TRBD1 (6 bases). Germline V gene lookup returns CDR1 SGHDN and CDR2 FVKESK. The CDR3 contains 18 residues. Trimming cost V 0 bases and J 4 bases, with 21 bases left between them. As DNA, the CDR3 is TGTGCCAGCAGCCAAGATTATGGGGGGGCCTTGTACATCACTGAAGCTTTCTTT. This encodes CASSQDYGGALYITEAFF.

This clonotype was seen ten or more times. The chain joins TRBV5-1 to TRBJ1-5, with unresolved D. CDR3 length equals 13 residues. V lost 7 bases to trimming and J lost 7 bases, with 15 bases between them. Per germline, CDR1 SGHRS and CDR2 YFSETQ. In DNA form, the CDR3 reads TGCGCCAGCCCAAGGTCCACCGGGCAGCCCCAGCATTTT. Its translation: CASPRSTGQPQHF.

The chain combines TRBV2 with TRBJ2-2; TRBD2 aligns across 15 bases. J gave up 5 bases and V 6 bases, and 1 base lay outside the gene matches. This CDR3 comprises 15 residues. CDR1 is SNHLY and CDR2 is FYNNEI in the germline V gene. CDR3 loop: CASRGLAGGTGELFF. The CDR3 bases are TGTGCCAGCAGGGGACTAGCGGGAGGAACCGGGGAGCTGTTTTTT. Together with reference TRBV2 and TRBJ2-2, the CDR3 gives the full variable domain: EPEVTQTPSHQVTQMGQEVILRCVPISNHLYFYWYRQILGQKVEFLVSFYNNEISEKSEIFDDQFSVERPDGSNFTLKIRSTKLEDSAMYFCASRGLAGGTGELFFGEGSRLTVL.

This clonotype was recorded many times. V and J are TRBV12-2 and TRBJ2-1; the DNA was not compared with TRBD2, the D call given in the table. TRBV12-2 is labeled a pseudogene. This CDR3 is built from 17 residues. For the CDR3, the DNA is TGTGCAAGTCGCCCAAACCAACCCTGGCGGGAGCTCTCTGAGCAGTTCTTC. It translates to CASRPNQPWRELSEQFF.

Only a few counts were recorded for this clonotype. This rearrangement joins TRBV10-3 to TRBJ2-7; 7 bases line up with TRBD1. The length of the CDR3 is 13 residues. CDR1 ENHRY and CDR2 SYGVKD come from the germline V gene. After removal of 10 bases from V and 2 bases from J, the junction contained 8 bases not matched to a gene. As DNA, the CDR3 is TGTGCCAGCTCCGGGACAGAGGCCTACGAGCAGTACTTC. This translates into CASSGTEAYEQYF.

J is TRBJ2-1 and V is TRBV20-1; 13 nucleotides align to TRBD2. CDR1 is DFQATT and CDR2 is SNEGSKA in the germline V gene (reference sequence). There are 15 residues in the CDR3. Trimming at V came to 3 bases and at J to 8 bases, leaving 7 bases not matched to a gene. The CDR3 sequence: CSASRPGLAGDEQFF. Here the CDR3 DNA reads TGCAGTGCTAGCCGACCCGGACTAGCGGGAGATGAGCAGTTCTTC.

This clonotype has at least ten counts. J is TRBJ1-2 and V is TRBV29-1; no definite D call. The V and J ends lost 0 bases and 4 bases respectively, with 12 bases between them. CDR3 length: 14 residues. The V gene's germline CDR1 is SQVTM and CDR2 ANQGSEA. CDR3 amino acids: CSVEDPRFAYGYTF. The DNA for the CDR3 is TGCAGCGTTGAAGATCCCCGATTCGCCTATGGCTACACCTTC. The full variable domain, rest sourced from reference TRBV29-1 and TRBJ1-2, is SAVISQKPSRDICQRGTSLTIQCQVDSQVTMMFWYRQQPGQSLTLIATANQGSEATYESGFVIDKFPISRPNLTFSTLTVSNMSPEDSSIYLCSVEDPRFAYGYTFGSGTRLTVV.

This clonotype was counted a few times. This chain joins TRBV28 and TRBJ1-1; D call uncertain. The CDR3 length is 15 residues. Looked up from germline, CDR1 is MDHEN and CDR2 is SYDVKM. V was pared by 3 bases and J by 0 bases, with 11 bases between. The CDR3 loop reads CASSFGNSLNTEAFF. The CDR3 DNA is TGTGCCAGCAGTTTCGGGAACAGCTTGAACACTGAAGCTTTCTTT.

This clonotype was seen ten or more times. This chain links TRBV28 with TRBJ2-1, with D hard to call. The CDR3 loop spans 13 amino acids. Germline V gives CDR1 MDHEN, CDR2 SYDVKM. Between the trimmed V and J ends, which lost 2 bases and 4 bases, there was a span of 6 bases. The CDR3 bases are TGTGCCAGCAGTTTAATGGATTACAATGAGCAGTTCTTC. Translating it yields CASSLMDYNEQFF.

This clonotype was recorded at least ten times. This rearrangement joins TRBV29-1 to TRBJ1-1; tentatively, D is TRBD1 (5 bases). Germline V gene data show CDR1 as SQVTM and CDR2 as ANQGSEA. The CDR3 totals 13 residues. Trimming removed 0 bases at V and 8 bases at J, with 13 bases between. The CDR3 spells CSVEDRRAGEAFF. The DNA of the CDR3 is TGCAGCGTTGAAGATCGCAGGGCAGGGGAAGCTTTCTTT.

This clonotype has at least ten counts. CDR3 sequence reads: CASSFFSNRLIDEQFF. The CDR3 bases are TGTGCCAGCAGTTTCTTCAGCAATAGGCTTATCGATGAGCAGTTCTTC. The chain is built from TRBV12-3 or TRBV12-4 and TRBJ2-1; D is ambiguous. This CDR3 spans 16 amino acids. Trimming took 3 bases from V and 8 from J, leaving 20 bases between them.

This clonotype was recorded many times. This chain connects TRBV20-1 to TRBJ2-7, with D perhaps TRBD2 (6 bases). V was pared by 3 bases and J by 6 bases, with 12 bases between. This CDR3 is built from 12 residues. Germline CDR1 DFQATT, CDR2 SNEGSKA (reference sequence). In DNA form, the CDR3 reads TGCAGTGCTAGGAATGGGGAGGCCGAGCAGTACTTC. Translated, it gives CSARNGEAEQYF.

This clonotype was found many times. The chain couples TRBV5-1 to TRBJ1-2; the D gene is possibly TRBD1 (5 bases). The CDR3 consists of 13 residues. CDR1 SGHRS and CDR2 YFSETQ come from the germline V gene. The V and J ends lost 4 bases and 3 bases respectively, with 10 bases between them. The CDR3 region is CASSRGTDYGYTF. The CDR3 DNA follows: TGCGCCAGCAGCCGTGGGACCGACTATGGCTACACCTTC.

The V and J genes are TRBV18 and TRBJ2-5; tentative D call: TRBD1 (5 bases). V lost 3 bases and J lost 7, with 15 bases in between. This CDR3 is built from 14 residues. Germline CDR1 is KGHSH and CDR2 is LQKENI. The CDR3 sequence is CASSPDRARWTQYF. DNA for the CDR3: TGTGCCAGCTCACCCGACAGAGCAAGATGGACCCAGTACTTC. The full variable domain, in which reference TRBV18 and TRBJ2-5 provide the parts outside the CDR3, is NAGVMQNPRHLVRRRGQEARLRCSPMKGHSHVYWYRQLPEEGLKFMVYLQKENIIDESGMPKERFSAEFPKEGPSILRIQQVVRGDSAAYFCASSPDRARWTQYFGPGTRLLVL.